The entry below gives a single T cell receptor (beta chain) sequence along with its context. The sample is drawn from a study of blood T cell repertoires in COVID-19. Measured with immunoSEQ multiplex PCR; TCRdb has only the in-frame clones, and not every one. Found here are 190,000 or so clones, more than 70% of them singletons; the top ten hold under 3%. Sample: peripheral blood. This TCR was sampled from a man aged 50 to 60 with active or convalescent COVID-19.

Here the CDR3 reads CASSPWGGQETQYF. The CDR3 nucleotides are TGTGCCAGCAGTCCTTGGGGGGGGCAAGAGACCCAGTACTTC. The chain combines TRBV27 with TRBJ2-5, with 7 positions matching TRBD2. V was clipped by 5 bases and J by 2 bases; unmatched bases: 5. The CDR3 runs to 14 residues. Germline V lookup: CDR1 MNHEY, CDR2 SMNVEV (reference sequence).